This T cell receptor beta chain was profiled in a study of blood T cell repertoires in COVID-19. On the study more broadly: Samples came from the United States, Italy and Spain, spanning acute and convalescent COVID-19. In each case, the material was cDNA or gDNA derived from T cells, B-cell-depleted T cells, or PBMCs.

With 1 base clipped from V and 5 bases from J, the junction kept 2 bases outside the gene matches. This CDR3 spans 14 amino acids. Germline V gene data show CDR1 as SGDLS and CDR2 as YYNGEE. Participant-reported clinical history was the basis for cohort assignment. Original analysis: Researchers report that nucleated cell counts were estimated from reference gene primer amplification. Only in-frame clones appear in the TCRdb table, and some are missing; sequencing was by immunoSEQ multiplex PCR. V, J and clone size reflect that table, while D and trimming were determined from the DNA. The data contain fewer than 250,000 clones, around 81% of them singletons.

This TCR was sampled from a woman aged 45-60 years with acute COVID-19. The chain recombines TRBV9 with TRBJ2-5; TRBD2 aligns across 10 bases. The sequencing input was PBMCs or T cells enriched from blood (not recorded which). The CDR3 loop is CASSVSGGAETQYF. DNA of the CDR3: TGTGCCAGCAGCGTAAGCGGGGGGGCGGAGACCCAGTACTTC. The full variable domain, completed using reference TRBV9 and TRBJ2-5, is DSGVTQTPKHLITATGQRVTLRCSPRSGDLSVYWYQQSLDQGLQFLIQYYNGEERAKGNILERFSAQQFPDLHSELNLSSLELGDSALYFCASSVSGGAETQYFGPGTRLLVL.